The next 18 T cell receptor beta chains were all read from a single sample in a study of OX40 agonist ivuxolimab in advanced cancers. Profiling relied on immunoSEQ multiplex PCR, and the TCRdb table lists in-frame clones only, not all of them. This sample has 80,000 to 100,000 clones, with approximately 94% found just once. This sample comprised CD4+ or CD8+ T cells sorted from blood, obtained in a trial of the OX40 agonist ivuxolimab. These receptors originate from an adult with an advanced solid tumor such as melanoma, head and neck, liver or kidney cancer.

The J gene is TRBJ1-1, the V gene TRBV25-1; D possibly corresponds to TRBD1 (5 bases). Germline V gene lookup returns CDR1 MGHDK and CDR2 SYGVNS. Trimming took 3 bases from V and 5 from J, leaving 10 bases between them. The CDR3 length is 13 residues. The CDR3 DNA follows: TGTGCCAGCAGTGACGGGGGAGTAACTGAAGCTTTCTTT. Translated: CASSDGGVTEAFF.

The rearrangement uses TRBV25-1 and TRBJ1-5; 7 bases agree with TRBD1. The V segment lost 6 bases and the J segment 7 bases; nucleotides outside the gene matches: 6. Germline CDR1 reads MGHDK; CDR2 reads SYGVNS. This CDR3 has 13 residues. CDR3: CASSQGVGQPQHF. The CDR3 DNA sequence: TGTGCCAGCAGCCAGGGGGTCGGGCAGCCCCAGCATTTT. Supplemented by reference TRBV25-1 and TRBJ1-5, the full variable domain reads EADIYQTPRYLVIGTGKKITLECSQTMGHDKMYWYQQDPGMELHLIHYSYGVNSTEKGDLSSESTVSRIRTEHFPLTLESARPSHTSQYLCASSQGVGQPQHFGDGTRLSIL.

The J gene is TRBJ1-2, the V gene TRBV7-2, with unresolved D. The CDR3 runs 13 residues. V gave up 4 bases and J gave up 4 bases, with 10 bases separating them. Germline values: CDR1 SGHTA, CDR2 FQGNSA. The CDR3 DNA reads TGTGCCAGCAGCTCCCACTACAGCTATGGCTACACCTTC. This sequence encodes CASSSHYSYGYTF.

V and J are TRBV27 and TRBJ2-3; TRBD1 might be the D (6 bases). The CDR3 has 14 residues. Germline CDR1 is MNHEY and CDR2 is SMNVEV (reference sequence). Trimming took 4 bases from V and 4 from J, leaving 12 bases between them. The CDR3: CASSSNRDSDTQYF. CDR3 bases: TGTGCCAGCAGTTCTAACAGGGATTCAGATACGCAGTATTTT.

The sample holds one count of this clone. The V and J genes are TRBV7-8 and TRBJ2-7, with 8 bases that match TRBD1. J lost 7 bases, V lost 1 base, and 12 bases had no gene match. Germline CDR1 is SGHVS and CDR2 is FQNEAQ. There are 16 residues in the CDR3. The CDR3 spells CASSLGARGHFLEQYF. The CDR3 DNA reads TGTGCCAGCAGCTTAGGAGCCAGGGGGCATTTTCTGGAGCAGTACTTC.

This chain connects TRBV7-9 to TRBJ1-1, with 12 nucleotides matching TRBD1. Trimming removed 5 bases from V and 3 bases from J; junction bases left unmatched: 7. CDR1 is SEHNR and CDR2 is FQNEAQ in the germline V gene (reference sequence). CDR3 length: 16 amino acids. CDR3: CASSRPGTGGDTEAFF. CDR3 sequence (DNA): TGTGCCAGCAGCCGTCCCGGGACAGGGGGCGACACTGAAGCTTTCTTT.

This clone appeared once. V gene TRBV11-2 combines with J gene TRBJ1-1; D gene uncertain. Germline V gene data show CDR1 as SGHAT and CDR2 as FQNNGV. Deletions cut 5 bases from V and 1 base from J, with 5 bases between. CDR3 length equals 12 residues. The CDR3 here is CASSHGNTEAFF. The DNA of the CDR3 is TGTGCCAGCAGCCATGGGAACACTGAAGCTTTCTTT.

The gene calls are TRBV10-2 and TRBJ2-5, with D perhaps matching TRBD2 (7 bases). The V end was cut by 3 bases, the J end by 5 bases, with 16 bases between. CDR3 length: 15 residues. Germline V gene lookup returns CDR1 WSHSY and CDR2 SAAADI. The CDR3 sequence: CASSERVRGGETQYF. CDR3 nucleotides: TGCGCCAGCAGTGAAAGAGTCAGGGGAGGGGAGACCCAGTACTTC.

The rearrangement uses TRBV29-1 and TRBJ2-4; tentatively, D is TRBD2 (6 bases). The CDR3 runs 15 residues. CDR1 is SQVTM and CDR2 is ANQGSEA in the germline V gene. Trimming pared 6 bases from V and 2 bases from J, leaving 17 bases between. The CDR3 DNA follows: TGCAGCGTAAGCGGAGTCGGGGGACCCAAAAACATTCAGTACTTC. It translates to CSVSGVGGPKNIQYF. Full variable domain (outside the CDR3, taken from reference TRBV29-1 and TRBJ2-4): SAVISQKPSRDICQRGTSLTIQCQVDSQVTMMFWYRQQPGQSLTLIATANQGSEATYESGFVIDKFPISRPNLTFSTLTVSNMSPEDSSIYLCSVSGVGGPKNIQYFGAGTRLSVL.

This chain connects TRBV2 to TRBJ1-1; 12 bases map to TRBD1. CDR3 length: 16 amino acids. CDR1 is SNHLY and CDR2 is FYNNEI in the germline V gene. V dropped 6 bases and J dropped 5; count of bases not matched to a gene: 10. CDR3 in amino acids: CASSVPGQGAGTEAFF. The CDR3 DNA reads TGTGCCAGCAGCGTCCCGGGACAGGGGGCGGGTACTGAAGCTTTCTTT.

V and J are TRBV18 and TRBJ1-1; D remains ambiguous. Germline loops: CDR1 KGHSH, CDR2 LQKENI. The CDR3 has 13 amino acids. V was cut by 0 bases and J by 11 bases, with 13 bases left in between. CDR3 in amino acids: CASSPPESGDAFF. The CDR3, as DNA: TGTGCCAGCTCACCACCGGAGTCCGGTGACGCTTTCTTT.

The CDR3 DNA reads as TGTGCCAGCAGCCAGGAGATTGGATTTAATGAAAAACTGTTTTTT. The encoded protein is CASSQEIGFNEKLFF. The rearrangement links TRBV27 to TRBJ1-4; D unresolved. Trimming cost V 6 bases and J 4 bases, with 15 bases left between them. The CDR3 is 15 residues long. Germline V gene sequence: CDR1 MNHEY, CDR2 SMNVEV (reference sequence).

CDR3 sequence (DNA): TGTGCCAGCAGCCCTACGGGGGATCAGCCCCAGCATTTT. This sequence encodes CASSPTGDQPQHF. The gene calls are TRBV11-3 and TRBJ1-5; tentatively, D is TRBD1 (5 bases). The CDR3 totals 13 residues. The germline V gene encodes CDR1 SGHNT and CDR2 YENEEA. V shed 5 bases and J shed 5 bases, with 10 bases lying between them.

The rearrangement links TRBV20-1 to TRBJ2-2; D call uncertain. This CDR3 contains 11 residues. Per the germline V gene, CDR1 is DFQATT and CDR2 is SNEGSKA (reference sequence). The V gene lost 6 bases and the J gene lost 6 bases, with 8 bases spanning the gap. CDR3 in DNA: TGCAGTGCCCCTGGCCCCGGGGAGCTGTTTTTT. Its translation is CSAPGPGELFF.

The gene calls are TRBV4-1 and TRBJ2-7; D is possibly TRBD1 (6 bases). Trimming stripped 0 bases from V and 6 bases from J, with 12 bases between. The CDR3 is 14 residues long. Germline V CDR1 and CDR2: MGHRA, YSYEKL. The CDR3 DNA reads TGCGCCAGCAGCCAAGACAGGGGCCCCGTCGAGCAGTACTTC. Translation gives CASSQDRGPVEQYF.

The chain joins TRBV29-1 to TRBJ2-7; 8 bases align to TRBD1. This CDR3 region has 14 residues. Germline CDR1 is SQVTM and CDR2 is ANQGSEA. V dropped 0 bases and J dropped 7; count of bases not matched to a gene: 8. The CDR3: CSVEDSQGAREQYF. The DNA for the CDR3 is TGCAGCGTTGAAGACTCCCAGGGGGCGCGGGAGCAGTACTTC.

V and J are TRBV19 and TRBJ2-2; D may be TRBD1 or TRBD2 (6 bases each). Germline CDR1 reads LNHDA; CDR2 reads SQIVND (reference sequence). V was trimmed by 10 bases and J by 4 bases, leaving 10 bases between them. The CDR3 has 12 amino acids. The CDR3 sequence: CATRGLTGELFF. CDR3 DNA: TGTGCCACCCGGGGGCTCACCGGGGAGCTGTTTTTT.

This clone was picked up one time. The gene calls are TRBV11-2 and TRBJ1-2; 7 bases map to TRBD1. The V and J ends lost 1 base and 6 bases, in that order; junction bases with no gene match: 8. The germline V gene encodes CDR1 SGHAT and CDR2 FQNNGV. The CDR3 has 15 amino acids. The CDR3 reads CASSLGAGGRDGYTF. As DNA, the CDR3 is TGTGCCAGCAGCTTAGGGGCAGGGGGTAGGGATGGCTACACCTTC.